This TCR beta chain stems from a study of T cells in Graves' hyperthyroidism and ophthalmopathy. In the study overall: It was at initial diagnosis, before any treatment, that peripheral blood was collected.

PBMCs were sourced from roughly 10 ml fresh peripheral blood. This clonotype was seen many times. Its antigen is still unknown. The CDR3 totals 12 residues. The V and J ends lost 3 bases and 4 bases respectively, with 7 bases between them. Per the germline V gene, CDR1 is DFQATT and CDR2 is SNEGSKA (reference sequence). Whole-study findings and limits: Ophthalmopathy, as predicted by the model, came a median approximately 6.5 months after the prediction. The majority of expanded thyroid clonotypes above 0.001 also appeared in blood.

Template material for amplifying TCR beta CDR3 regions consisted of RNA transcripts. HTBI primers were employed in a first-round RT-PCR of the TCR CDR3. TCRdb itself ran the multiplex PCR reads through MiXCR, one entry per CDR3 protein. Of about 400,000 distinct CDR3 sequences listed, roughly 13% are singletons. The chain is built from TRBV20-1 and TRBJ2-1; perhaps TRBD1 as D (5 bases). The clonotype was recovered from a woman aged 18-29 years with Graves' hyperthyroidism. What was sequenced was blood. The CDR3 reads CSARRQYNEQFF. The CDR3 DNA reads TGCAGTGCTAGGCGACAGTACAATGAGCAGTTCTTC.